One sample yielded the 27 T cell receptor beta chains listed below, sequenced in a study of blood T cell repertoires in COVID-19. TCRdb's table, derived via immunoSEQ multiplex PCR, lists solely in-frame clones and lacks some. The table lists some 240,000 clones, about 85% of them singletons. Sequenced sample: PBMCs or T cells enriched from blood (not recorded which). All receptors derive from a woman aged 50 to 65 who had been exposed to COVID-19.

This clone was picked up a small number of times. One end of the junction is discordant with germline, which a read error may explain. This rearrangement joins TRBV3-1 (or the pseudogene TRBV3-2) to TRBJ2-2; 7 nucleotides line up with TRBD1. This CDR3 spans 17 amino acids. Germline V gives CDR1 LGHDT, CDR2 YNNKEL (reference sequence). The CDR3 coding sequence is TGTGCCAGCAGTCAAGGGCCGGGACAGTTTAACACCGGGGAGCTGTTTTTT. Protein product: CASSQGPGQFNTGELFF.

J is TRBJ1-1 and V is TRBV14; D is undetermined. CDR1 and CDR2 from the germline V gene are SGHDN and FVKESK. The CDR3 runs 15 residues. V lost 2 bases and J lost 5, with 15 bases in between. As DNA, the CDR3 is TGTGCCAGCAGCCAAATATCCGGGAGGGTAACTGAAGCTTTCTTT. Its translation: CASSQISGRVTEAFF.

The chain joins TRBV19 to TRBJ1-5; D uncertain. Germline V CDR1 and CDR2: LNHDA, SQIVND (reference sequence). Trimming removed 4 bases from V and 4 bases from J, with 14 bases in between. The CDR3 covers 15 residues. The CDR3 coding sequence is TGTGCCAGTAGTACCGGAGGCAGACCTAATCAGCCCCAGCATTTT. Its translation: CASSTGGRPNQPQHF. The full variable domain, with the rest looked up from reference TRBV19 and TRBJ1-5, is DGGITQSPKYLFRKEGQNVTLSCEQNLNHDAMYWYRQDPGQGLRLIYYSQIVNDFQKGDIAEGYSVSREKKESFPLTVTSAQKNPTAFYLCASSTGGRPNQPQHFGDGTRLSIL.

The chain employs TRBV19 and TRBJ2-3; TRBD2 might be the D (5 bases). The CDR3 loop spans 14 amino acids. The V gene's germline CDR1 is LNHDA and CDR2 SQIVND (reference sequence). Deletions cut 2 bases from V and 4 bases from J, with 10 bases between. CDR3 sequence: CASSISPEADTQYF. As DNA, the CDR3 is TGTGCCAGTAGTATATCCCCGGAGGCAGATACGCAGTATTTT.

The genes are TRBV5-1 and TRBJ1-1; 9 nucleotides agree with TRBD1. Germline CDR1 is SGHRS and CDR2 is YFSETQ. J lost 7 bases, V lost 0 bases, and 7 bases had no gene match. The CDR3 is 15 residues long. CDR3 sequence: CASSLVFPGQGEAFF. The DNA for the CDR3 is TGCGCCAGCAGCTTGGTTTTCCCGGGACAGGGTGAAGCTTTCTTT. Full variable domain (outside the CDR3, taken from reference TRBV5-1 and TRBJ1-1): KAGVTQTPRYLIKTRGQQVTLSCSPISGHRSVSWYQQTPGQGLQFLFEYFSETQRNKGNFPGRFSGRQFSNSRSEMNVSTLELGDSALYLCASSLVFPGQGEAFFGQGTRLTVV.

This rearrangement joins TRBV4-1 to TRBJ1-2; 8 positions match TRBD1. The V gene's germline CDR1 is MGHRA and CDR2 YSYEKL. J was trimmed by 4 bases and V by 2 bases; bases with no gene match: 12. The CDR3 runs 17 residues. The CDR3 region has the DNA TGCGCCAGCAGCCAACCCCCACCAGGGGGCGCGCGCTATGGCTACACCTTC. This sequence encodes CASSQPPPGGARYGYTF.

The CDR3 DNA is TGTGCCATCAGTCCGGTCCACCGTTACTCCTACGAGCAGTACTTC. This codes for CAISPVHRYSYEQYF. The chain couples TRBV10-3 to TRBJ2-7; no definite D call. The CDR3 loop spans 15 amino acids. CDR1 is ENHRY, CDR2 SYGVKD, per germline. Trimming took 5 bases from V and 0 from J, leaving 14 bases between them.

The CDR3 region has the DNA TGTGCCACCGCCGGACAGGCGGAGACCCAGTACTTC. This codes for CATAGQAETQYF. V gene TRBV24-1 combines with J gene TRBJ2-5; 7 bases align to TRBD1. The CDR3 loop spans 12 amino acids. The trim removed 9 bases at V and 5 bases at J, leaving 5 bases unmatched. Germline V lookup: CDR1 KGHDR, CDR2 SFDVKD.

The V and J genes are TRBV7-9 and TRBJ1-5; D is ambiguous. Germline lookup yields CDR1 SEHNR and CDR2 FQNEAQ (reference sequence). There are 15 residues in the CDR3. With 3 bases removed from V and 0 bases from J, the gap between germline ends came to 9 bases. CDR3 sequence reads: CASSFSGDSNQPQHF. CDR3 in DNA: TGTGCCAGCAGCTTCTCCGGTGATAGCAATCAGCCCCAGCATTTT.

The chain has TRBV3-1 (or the pseudogene TRBV3-2) and TRBJ1-2; D is unclear. V was cut by 5 bases and J by 0 bases, with 10 bases left in between. CDR1 is LGHDT, CDR2 YNNKEL, per germline (reference sequence). CDR3 length: 14 residues. The CDR3 protein is CASSTNIANYGYTF. CDR3 coding DNA: TGTGCCAGCAGCACTAACATAGCTAACTATGGCTACACCTTC.

The chain recombines TRBV18 with TRBJ1-3; the D gene is possibly TRBD1 (5 bases). V was pared by 5 bases and J by 1 base, with 12 bases between. The CDR3 extends over 15 amino acids. Germline CDR1 and CDR2: KGHSH and LQKENI. CDR3 DNA: TGTGCCAGCTCATCGACAGTTTCTTCTGGAAACACCATATATTTT. Its protein is CASSSTVSSGNTIYF.

This chain links TRBV5-1 with TRBJ2-7, with a possible D match to TRBD1 (6 bases). The CDR3 is 13 residues long. Trimming left V 4 bases short and J 4 bases short, with 12 bases between. Germline-derived CDR1 and CDR2 are SGHRS and YFSETQ. The CDR3 reads CASSILQGYEQYF. Written as DNA, the CDR3 is TGCGCCAGCAGCATACTACAGGGTTACGAGCAGTACTTC. Full variable domain (missing parts from reference TRBV5-1 and TRBJ2-7): KAGVTQTPRYLIKTRGQQVTLSCSPISGHRSVSWYQQTPGQGLQFLFEYFSETQRNKGNFPGRFSGRQFSNSRSEMNVSTLELGDSALYLCASSILQGYEQYFGPGTRLTVT.

This chain uses TRBV5-1 with TRBJ1-1; 7 nucleotides align to TRBD1. The V segment lost 1 base and the J segment 5 bases; nucleotides outside the gene matches: 8. Germline lookup yields CDR1 SGHRS and CDR2 YFSETQ. There are 15 residues in the CDR3. Here the CDR3 DNA reads TGCGCCAGCAGCTTGCGGAGGGGGCAAGGGACTGAAGCTTTCTTT. This encodes CASSLRRGQGTEAFF.

The chain recombines TRBV10-2 with TRBJ2-1, with TRBD2 identical over 14 bases. The junction had 8 bases not matched to a gene; V was cut back by 4 bases and J by 9 bases. The CDR3 is 16 amino acids. Germline loops: CDR1 WSHSY, CDR2 SAAADI. The CDR3 sequence: CASSGTRGLAGAEQFF. The CDR3 coding sequence is TGCGCCAGCAGTGGGACGAGGGGACTAGCGGGGGCTGAGCAGTTCTTC.

The chain has TRBV24-1 and TRBJ2-5; D is undetermined. Germline CDR1 KGHDR, CDR2 SFDVKD. V lost 7 bases and J lost 5, with 25 bases in between. This CDR3 is built from 17 residues. The CDR3 reads CATSPSPRQASYETQYF. The CDR3 coding sequence is TGTGCCACCAGCCCCTCCCCTCGGCAGGCAAGCTATGAGACCCAGTACTTC.

CDR3 amino acids: CASSPPGGANNEQFF. For the CDR3, the DNA is TGTGCCAGCAGCCCCCCTGGCGGAGCGAACAATGAGCAGTTCTTC. The chain has TRBV11-3 and TRBJ2-1; D unresolved. V lost 5 bases and J lost 5, with 16 bases in between. CDR1 and CDR2 from the germline V gene are SGHNT and YENEEA. The CDR3 consists of 15 residues.

This clone was found many times. The genes are TRBV29-1 and TRBJ1-1, with 8 bases that match TRBD1. CDR3 length equals 13 residues. From germline, CDR1 is SQVTM and CDR2 ANQGSEA. V lost 4 bases, J lost 3 bases, and 4 bases stayed unmatched. The CDR3 spells CSVGDRGDTEAFF. DNA for the CDR3: TGCAGCGTTGGTGACAGGGGTGACACTGAAGCTTTCTTT.

This clone was seen once. CDR3 coding DNA: TGTGCCAGCAGCTTCCCTCCGAACACTGAAGCTTTCTTT. Translated, it gives CASSFPPNTEAFF. The chain recombines TRBV7-9 with TRBJ1-1, with D unclear. Per the germline V gene, CDR1 is SEHNR and CDR2 is FQNEAQ (reference sequence). This CDR3 has 13 amino acids. V lost 3 bases to trimming and J lost 1 base, with 6 bases between them.

The rearrangement links TRBV28 to TRBJ2-1; possible D gene TRBD2, 5 bases. Germline CDR1 is MDHEN and CDR2 is SYDVKM. CDR3 length: 15 amino acids. The germline V and J ends were trimmed by 5 bases and 0 bases, with 11 bases remaining between them. The CDR3 region is CASSRPGSSYNEQFF. As DNA, the CDR3 is TGTGCCAGCAGTCGGCCGGGGTCCTCCTACAATGAGCAGTTCTTC.

The V gene is TRBV2, the J gene TRBJ2-7; D is unresolved. The V end lost 4 bases, the J end lost 1 base, and 8 bases lay between the germline ends. The V gene's germline CDR1 is SNHLY and CDR2 FYNNEI. This CDR3 is built from 13 residues. The CDR3 coding sequence is TGTGCCAGCAGTGTCGGCAGGTCCTACGAGCAGTACTTC. Its protein product is CASSVGRSYEQYF.

The rearrangement joins TRBV10-3 to TRBJ2-3, with 8 bases that match TRBD2. Germline V gene lookup returns CDR1 ENHRY and CDR2 SYGVKD. J gave up 2 bases and V 3 bases, and 4 bases lay outside the gene matches. This CDR3 is built from 15 residues. The chain's CDR3 is CAISEGGGFTDTQYF. The CDR3 DNA follows: TGTGCCATCAGTGAAGGCGGGGGGTTCACAGATACGCAGTATTTT.

This clone was counted once. This chain links TRBV7-2 with TRBJ1-1, with a possible D match to TRBD1 (5 bases). There are 18 residues in the CDR3. Germline V CDR1 and CDR2: SGHTA, FQGNSA. Trimming removed 0 bases at V and 10 bases at J, with 27 bases between. CDR3 sequence reads: CASSLAIDGSIAGGLAFF. The CDR3 DNA is TGTGCCAGCAGCTTAGCGATCGATGGCAGTATCGCCGGGGGTTTAGCTTTCTTT.

The chain is built from TRBV7-2 and TRBJ2-3; 14 nucleotides agree with TRBD2. The trim removed 5 bases at V and 7 bases at J, leaving 5 bases unmatched. Germline V gene sequence: CDR1 SGHTA, CDR2 FQGNSA. The CDR3 has 15 amino acids. DNA for the CDR3: TGTGCCAGCAGCGGGGGACTAGCGGGGGTATATACGCAGTATTTT. It is translated as CASSGGLAGVYTQYF.

J is TRBJ1-1 and V is TRBV14; D is uncertain. Trimming cost V 6 bases and J 0 bases, with 11 bases left between them. The germline V gene encodes CDR1 SGHDN and CDR2 FVKESK. The CDR3 covers 14 residues. CDR3 protein: CASRSAGMNTEAFF. Here the CDR3 DNA reads TGTGCCAGCAGATCGGCGGGAATGAACACTGAAGCTTTCTTT.

This chain connects TRBV29-1 to TRBJ1-2, with D uncertain. With 5 bases removed from V and 4 bases from J, the gap between germline ends came to 11 bases. This CDR3 has 12 residues. Germline CDR1 is SQVTM and CDR2 is ANQGSEA. The CDR3 sequence: CSVFVPGYGYTF. CDR3 nucleotide sequence: TGCAGCGTTTTTGTTCCAGGCTATGGCTACACCTTC.

V usage is TRBV5-1 and J usage is TRBJ2-3, with 7 bases lining up with TRBD1. The CDR3 contains 13 residues. Germline CDR1 SGHRS, CDR2 YFSETQ. J gave up 4 bases and V 4 bases, and 3 bases lay outside the gene matches. CDR3 residues: CASSRDSPDTQYF. The CDR3 DNA reads TGCGCCAGCAGCAGGGACAGCCCAGATACGCAGTATTTT. The variable domain in full, completed from reference TRBV5-1 and TRBJ2-3, reads KAGVTQTPRYLIKTRGQQVTLSCSPISGHRSVSWYQQTPGQGLQFLFEYFSETQRNKGNFPGRFSGRQFSNSRSEMNVSTLELGDSALYLCASSRDSPDTQYFGPGTRLTVL.

J is TRBJ2-7 and V is TRBV4-3; TRBD1 matches at 8 bases. J gave up 6 bases and V 3 bases, and 7 bases lay outside the gene matches. The germline gives CDR1 LGHNA, CDR2 YSLEER. There are 14 residues in the CDR3. DNA of the CDR3: TGCGCCAGCAGCCACGACAGGGGTTCTGGCGAGCAGTACTTC. It is translated as CASSHDRGSGEQYF.